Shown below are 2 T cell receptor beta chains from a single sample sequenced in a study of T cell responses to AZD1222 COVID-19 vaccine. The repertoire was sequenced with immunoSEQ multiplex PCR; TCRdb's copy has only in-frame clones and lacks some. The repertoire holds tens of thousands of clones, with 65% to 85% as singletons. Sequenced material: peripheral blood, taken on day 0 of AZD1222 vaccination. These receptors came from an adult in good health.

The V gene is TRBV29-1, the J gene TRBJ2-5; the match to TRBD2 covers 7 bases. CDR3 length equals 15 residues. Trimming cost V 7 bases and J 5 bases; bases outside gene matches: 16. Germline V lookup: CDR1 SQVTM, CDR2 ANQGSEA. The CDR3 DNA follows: TGCAGCGGACTACCCTCCCGGGGAGGGTATGAGACCCAGTACTTC. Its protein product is CSGLPSRGGYETQYF.

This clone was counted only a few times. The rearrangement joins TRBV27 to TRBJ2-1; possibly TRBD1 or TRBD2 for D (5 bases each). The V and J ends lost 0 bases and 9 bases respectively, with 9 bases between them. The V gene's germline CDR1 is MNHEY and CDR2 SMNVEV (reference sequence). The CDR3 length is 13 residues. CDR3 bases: TGTGCCAGCAGTTTATCGGGACCTAGTGAGCAGTTCTTC. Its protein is CASSLSGPSEQFF.